This T cell receptor (beta chain) derives from a study of blood T cells in healthy people across ages. Turning to this clonotype: Its target is not known.

Points from the study as a whole: Per million T cells, the diversity of TCR beta decreased roughly linearly as age advanced.

The second PCR ran roughly 7 to 11 cycles with a sample-barcoded 5' primer and J-beta primers. In TCRdb, the 5' RACE reads were re-called with MiXCR into one record per CDR3 protein. This repertoire shows fewer than 2,000,000 distinct CDR3 sequences, around 36% found once; its top ten account for 11%. This TCR was sampled from a woman in her 30s in good health. What was sequenced was blood.

This chain's CDR3 is CASSLAATSYNEQFF. CDR3 sequence (DNA): TGTGCCAGCAGTTTGGCGGCTACGTCCTACAATGAGCAGTTCTTC. J is TRBJ2-1 and V is TRBV27; D not certain. The germline V and J ends were trimmed by 3 bases and 1 base, with 10 bases remaining between them. Germline CDR1 and CDR2: MNHEY and SMNVEV (reference sequence). The CDR3 runs 15 residues.